These 13 T cell receptor beta chains were sequenced from one sample in a study of shared clonotypes between healthy human individuals. Only in-frame clones appear in the TCRdb table, and some are missing; sequencing was by immunoSEQ multiplex PCR. The sample has more than 550,000 clones, 90% seen once. Material for sequencing was memory CD8+ T cells from PBMCs. The subset: CD45RO+ cells pooled with CCR7-negative TemRA cells. All receptors come from a young man in good health. Some clones in this sample may be carry-over from other donors' samples.

The chain is built from TRBV13 and TRBJ2-1; TRBD2 aligns across 8 bases. V shed 5 bases, J shed 6 bases, and the junction held 6 bases outside the gene matches. The CDR3 runs to 14 residues. The V gene's germline CDR1 is PRHDT and CDR2 FYEKMQ (reference sequence). CDR3 nucleotide sequence: TGTGCCAGCAGCGACAGACTAGCGCTCAATGAGCAGTTCTTC. It translates to CASSDRLALNEQFF.

Remarks on this clone: In the same sample, other DNA sequences code for this CDR3. The V call is TRBV27, the J call TRBJ2-7; TRBD2 might be the D (6 bases). Trimming took 3 bases from V and 0 from J, leaving 9 bases between them. The CDR3 spans 14 residues. Germline loops: CDR1 MNHEY, CDR2 SMNVEV (reference sequence). CDR3 region: CASSFAGPSYEQYF. The CDR3, as DNA: TGTGCCAGCAGTTTCGCGGGACCCTCCTACGAGCAGTACTTC.

This clone showed up just a few times. This chain links TRBV2 with TRBJ1-5; D is uncertain. Between the trimmed V and J ends, which lost 7 bases and 3 bases, there was a span of 10 bases. Germline assignment: CDR1 SNHLY and CDR2 FYNNEI. This CDR3 contains 13 residues. Here the CDR3 DNA reads TGTGCCAGCAACCCCAGGTTCAATCAGCCCCAGCATTTT. Its translation is CASNPRFNQPQHF.

This chain uses TRBV30 with TRBJ2-2, with D hard to call. V lost 2 bases and J lost 4, with 11 bases in between. There are 14 residues in the CDR3. Germline CDR1 GTSNPN, CDR2 SVGIG (reference sequence). The CDR3 here is CAWSRSALTGELFF. The CDR3 region has the DNA TGTGCCTGGAGTAGGTCAGCCCTCACCGGGGAGCTGTTTTTT.

The V gene is TRBV5-1, the J gene TRBJ1-2, with 8 positions matching TRBD1. The CDR3 runs to 20 residues. Germline V gene lookup returns CDR1 SGHRS and CDR2 YFSETQ. The ends lost 1 base at V and 10 bases at J; junction bases unmatched: 27. Written as DNA, the CDR3 is TGCGCCAGCAGCTTGAGACTGGGGCTCCGTATGGGACAGGCCTTATACGACTACACCTTC. Protein sequence: CASSLRLGLRMGQALYDYTF.

This clone was detected a few times. V is TRBV18 and J is TRBJ2-7; D is undetermined. CDR1 KGHSH and CDR2 LQKENI come from the germline V gene. The germline V and J ends were trimmed by 4 bases and 5 bases, with 12 bases remaining between them. The CDR3 is 13 amino acids. The DNA for the CDR3 is TGTGCCAGCTCACTAACCCCATATGACGAGCAGTACTTC. Translation gives CASSLTPYDEQYF.

This clone was seen a single time. The chain carries TRBV25-1 and TRBJ2-7; D gene unclear. Germline assignment: CDR1 MGHDK and CDR2 SYGVNS. V was shortened by 3 bases and J by 2 bases, with 20 bases between the two germline ends. The CDR3 consists of 17 residues. Here the CDR3 reads CASSDHRTSHAPYEQYF. In nucleotides, the CDR3 is TGTGCCAGCAGTGACCACCGGACGTCCCACGCACCCTACGAGCAGTACTTC.

The chain carries TRBV4-3 and TRBJ1-1; no reliable D call. The CDR3 sequence is 13 residues long. Trimming cost V 0 bases and J 1 base, with 3 bases left between them. Germline assignment: CDR1 LGHNA and CDR2 YSLEER. The CDR3 spells CASSQDRNTEAFF. The CDR3 region has the DNA TGCGCCAGCAGCCAAGATCGGAACACTGAAGCTTTCTTT.

The chain combines TRBV9 with TRBJ1-2, with D perhaps TRBD1 (5 bases). V was cut by 2 bases and J by 6 bases, with 17 bases left in between. The germline CDR1 and CDR2 sequences are SGDLS and YYNGEE. This CDR3 region has 15 residues. In DNA, the CDR3 is TGTGCCAGCAGCGTTGGCCTCCAGGGCGGTGATGGCTACACCTTC. Translation gives CASSVGLQGGDGYTF.

The chain joins TRBV5-4 to TRBJ1-1; no definite D call. The CDR3 consists of 16 residues. Germline loops: CDR1 SGHNT, CDR2 YYREEE (reference sequence). The V and J ends lost 3 bases and 3 bases respectively, with 18 bases between them. The CDR3 loop is CASSSPPIRTHTEAFF. The CDR3, as DNA: TGTGCCAGCAGCTCTCCCCCCATACGGACGCACACTGAAGCTTTCTTT.

The rearrangement joins TRBV6-5 to TRBJ2-4; 9 bases are a match to TRBD1. Germline CDR1 is MNHEY and CDR2 is SVGAGI. The CDR3 sequence is 14 residues long. V was pared by 2 bases and J by 4 bases, with 0 bases of the junction left unmatched. CDR3 DNA: TGTGCCAGCAGTTACGGGACAGGGAAAAACATTCAGTACTTC. Translated, it gives CASSYGTGKNIQYF.

This clone occurred once. J is TRBJ1-1 and V is TRBV2; no reliable D call. The V end lost 6 bases, the J end lost 2 bases, and 19 bases lay between the germline ends. CDR3 size: 16 residues. Germline assignment: CDR1 SNHLY and CDR2 FYNNEI. CDR3 in DNA: TGTGCCAGCAGCCCAGGTGGAAGTGTGAGAAACACTGAAGCTTTCTTT. It is translated as CASSPGGSVRNTEAFF.

This clone was recorded only once. A single base separates this from a much larger clone, so it may be a read error. This sample also contains other DNA sequences that code for the same CDR3. In DNA, the CDR3 is TGTGCCAGCAGCTTGGTGGGTATTAATCAGCCCCAGCATTTC. Translation gives CASSLVGINQPQHF. V usage is TRBV5-6 and J usage is TRBJ1-5, with D unclear. This CDR3 is built from 14 residues. Germline V gene data show CDR1 as SGHDT and CDR2 as YYEEEE.